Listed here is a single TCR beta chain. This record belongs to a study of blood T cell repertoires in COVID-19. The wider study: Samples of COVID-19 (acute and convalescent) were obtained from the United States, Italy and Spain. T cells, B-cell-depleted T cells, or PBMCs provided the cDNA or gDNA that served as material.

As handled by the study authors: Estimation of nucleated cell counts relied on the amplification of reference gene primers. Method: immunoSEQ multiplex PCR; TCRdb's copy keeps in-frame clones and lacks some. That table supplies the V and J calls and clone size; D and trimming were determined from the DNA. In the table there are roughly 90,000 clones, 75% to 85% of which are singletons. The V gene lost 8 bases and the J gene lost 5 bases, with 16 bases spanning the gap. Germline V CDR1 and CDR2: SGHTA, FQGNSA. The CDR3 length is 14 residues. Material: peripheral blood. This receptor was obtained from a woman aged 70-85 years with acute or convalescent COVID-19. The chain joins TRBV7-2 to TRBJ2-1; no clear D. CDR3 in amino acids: CASSRVYGDNEQFF. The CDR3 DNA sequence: TGTGCCAGCTCCCGTGTTTATGGAGACAATGAGCAGTTCTTC.